This note documents a single T cell receptor (beta chain) sequence. The data stem from a study of shared clonotypes between healthy human individuals. Produced via immunoSEQ multiplex PCR; TCRdb's table is partial and in-frame only. The repertoire has some 2.1 million clones, 85% to 95% of them found once; the top ten carry more than 1.5%. The CDR3 spans 14 residues. The V and J ends lost 6 bases and 4 bases respectively, with 13 bases between them. The germline V gene has CDR1 SGHRS and CDR2 YFSETQ. The naive CD8 subset, CD45RO-negative cells positively selected for CCR7, excluded terminally differentiated effector memory CD45RA+ cells.

This TCR was recovered from a man aged 18 to 35 in good health. Some clones in this sample may be carry-over from other donors' samples. The sequenced material came from naive CD8+ T cells from PBMCs. The chain links TRBV5-1 to TRBJ2-2; D not certain. Here the CDR3 reads CASNWAGLTGELFF. The CDR3 coding sequence is TGCGCCAGCAATTGGGCAGGCCTCACCGGGGAGCTGTTTTTT. Using reference TRBV5-1 and TRBJ2-2 for the parts outside the CDR3, the full variable domain is KAGVTQTPRYLIKTRGQQVTLSCSPISGHRSVSWYQQTPGQGLQFLFEYFSETQRNKGNFPGRFSGRQFSNSRSEMNVSTLELGDSALYLCASNWAGLTGELFFGEGSRLTVL.